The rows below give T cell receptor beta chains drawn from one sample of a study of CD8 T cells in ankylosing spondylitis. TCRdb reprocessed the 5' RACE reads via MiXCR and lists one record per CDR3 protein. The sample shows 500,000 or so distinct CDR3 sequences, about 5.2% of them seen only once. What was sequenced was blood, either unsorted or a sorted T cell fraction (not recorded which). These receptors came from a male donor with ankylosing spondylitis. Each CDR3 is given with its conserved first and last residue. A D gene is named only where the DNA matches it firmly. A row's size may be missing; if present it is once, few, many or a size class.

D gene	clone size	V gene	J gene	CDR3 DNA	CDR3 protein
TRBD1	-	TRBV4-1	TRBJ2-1	TGCGCCAGCAGCCAAGATACCGAGACAGGGACCTACAATGAGCAGTTCTTC	CASSQDTETGTYNEQFF
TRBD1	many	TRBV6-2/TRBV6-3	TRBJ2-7	TGTGCCAGCAGTTCCCGGACAGGGGGCTTTAGGGCCTACGAGCAGTACTTC	CASSSRTGGFRAYEQYF
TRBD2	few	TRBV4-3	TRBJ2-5	TGCGCCAGCAGCCAGGGCCGGGACTATCAAGAGACCCAGTACTTC	CASSQGRDYQETQYF
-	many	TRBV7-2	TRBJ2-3	TGTGCCAGCAGTCGACTATACACAGATACGCAGTATTTT	CASSRLYTDTQYF
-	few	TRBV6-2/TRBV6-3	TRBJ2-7	TGTGCCAGCATCCCTGCACGGGTACGGTACGGGGAGTACTTC	CASIPARVRYGEYF
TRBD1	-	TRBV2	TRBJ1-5	TGTGCCAGCAGTCTCCGGACAGGGAGTCAGCCCCAGCATTTT	CASSLRTGSQPQHF
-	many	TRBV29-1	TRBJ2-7	TGCAGCGTTGATAACAGGGTTGGGGGCGAGCAGTACTTC	CSVDNRVGGEQYF
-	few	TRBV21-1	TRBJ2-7	TGTGCCAGCAGCAAAGGAAAGCGGGGGACCTACGAGCAGTACTTC	CASSKGKRGTYEQYF
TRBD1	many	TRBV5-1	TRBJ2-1	TGCGCCAGCAGCTTGGAACAGGGGATTTACAATGAGCAGTTCTTC	CASSLEQGIYNEQFF
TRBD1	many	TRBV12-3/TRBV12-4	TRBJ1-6	TGTGCCAGCTCACAGGGGGCGGGCTCACCCCTCCACTTT	CASSQGAGSPLHF
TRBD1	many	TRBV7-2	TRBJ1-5	TGTGCCAGCAGCTTGGGACAGGCCAATAGCAATCAGCCCCAGCATTTT	CASSLGQANSNQPQHF
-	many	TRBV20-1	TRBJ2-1	TGCAGTGCTACAGCCCAAAGCAATGAGCAGTTCTTC	CSATAQSNEQFF
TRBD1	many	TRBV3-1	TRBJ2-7	TGTGCCAGCAGTCCCGGGACAGGAGAATACGAGCAGTACTTC	CASSPGTGEYEQYF
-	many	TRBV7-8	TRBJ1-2	TGTGCCAGCAGCTTAGTCTTTTCGGGCTACACCTTC	CASSLVFSGYTF
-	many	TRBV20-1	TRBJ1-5	TGCAGTGCTAGTAGGCCAATCAATCAGCCCCAGCATTTT	CSASRPINQPQHF
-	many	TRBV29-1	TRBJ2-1	TGCAGCGTTCGAACACGGGGATCCTACAATGAGCAGTTCTTC	CSVRTRGSYNEQFF
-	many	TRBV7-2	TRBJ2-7	TGTGCCAGCAGCTTAAATTTGGGCGAGCAGTACTTC	CASSLNLGEQYF
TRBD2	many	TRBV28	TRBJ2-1	TGTGCCAGCAGTTTATTGGGGCTAGCGGGAAACAATGAGCAGTTCTTC	CASSLLGLAGNNEQFF
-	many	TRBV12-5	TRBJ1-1	TGTGCTAGTGGTTTGGGGGGTATAGGAACTGAAGCTTTCTTT	CASGLGGIGTEAFF
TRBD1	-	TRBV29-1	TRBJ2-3	TGCAGCGTTGAAAAGGACAGGGTAACAGATACGCAGTATTTT	CSVEKDRVTDTQYF
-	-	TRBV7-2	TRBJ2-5	TGTGCCAGCAGCCCCCGAGGAGATTCGAGAGAGACCCAGTACTTC	CASSPRGDSRETQYF
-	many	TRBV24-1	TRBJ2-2	TGTGCCACCAGTGATCGATCGGCAGGTGGGACTTTCGTGTCCGGGGAGCTGTTTTTT	CATSDRSAGGTFVSGELFF
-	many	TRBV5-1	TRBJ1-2	TGCGCCAGCAGCTTGCAAACAGGGTCTGATGGCTACACCTTC	CASSLQTGSDGYTF
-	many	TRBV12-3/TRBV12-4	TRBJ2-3	TGTGCCAGCAGTCCCTCGGGTCTGGACACAGATACGCAGTATTTT	CASSPSGLDTDTQYF
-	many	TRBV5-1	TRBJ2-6	TGCGCCAGCCAGGGTACTGGGGCCAACGTCCTGACTTTC	CASQGTGANVLTF
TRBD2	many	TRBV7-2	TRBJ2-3	TGTGCCAGCAGCCAAGGGACTAGCGGGAGGGGTACGCAGTATTTT	CASSQGTSGRGTQYF
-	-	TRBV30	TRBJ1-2	TGTGCCTGGAGGGGGATTGGCTATGGCTACACCTTC	CAWRGIGYGYTF
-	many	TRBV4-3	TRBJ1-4	TGCGCCAGCAGCTTGCGACGGATGAGGGAGGAAAAACTGTTTTTT	CASSLRRMREEKLFF
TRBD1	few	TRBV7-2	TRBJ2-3	TGTGCCAGCAGCTCCGGACAGGGAATGGGGATAGGAGATACGCAGTATTTT	CASSSGQGMGIGDTQYF
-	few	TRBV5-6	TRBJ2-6	TGTGCCAGCAGCTTCCCGATCATACAGGGATCGGGGGCCAACGTCCTGACTTTC	CASSFPIIQGSGANVLTF
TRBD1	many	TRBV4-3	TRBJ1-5	TGCGCCAGCAGCCTTGACAGGGGGCCAAATCAGCCCCAGCATTTT	CASSLDRGPNQPQHF
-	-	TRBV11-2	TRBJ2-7	TGTGCCAGCAGCTTAGGGGTTGACAGCTCGCGATCCTACGAGCAGTACTTC	CASSLGVDSSRSYEQYF
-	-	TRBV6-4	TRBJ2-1	TGTGCCAGCAATCATGGATGGGGTGAGCAGTTCTTC	CASNHGWGEQFF
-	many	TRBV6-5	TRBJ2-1	TGTGCCAGCAGTTACCCGCCGAGGGGTGAGCAGTTCTTC	CASSYPPRGEQFF
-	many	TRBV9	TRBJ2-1	TGTGCCAGCAGTCTTCGGGACTCCCCTTGGTATGAGCAGTTCTTC	CASSLRDSPWYEQFF
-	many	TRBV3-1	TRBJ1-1	TGTGCCAGCAGCCCGGAACCCGTAATCGGGGTGGGGCCTGAAGCTTTCTTT	CASSPEPVIGVGPEAFF
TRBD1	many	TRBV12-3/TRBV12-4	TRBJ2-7	TGTGCCAGCAGTTTAGCGGGACAGGGCACGGGCGAGCAGTACTTC	CASSLAGQGTGEQYF
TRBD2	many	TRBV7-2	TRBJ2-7	TGTGCCAGCAGAAGCGGGGGTCCCTACGAGCAGTACTTC	CASRSGGPYEQYF
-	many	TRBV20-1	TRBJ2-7	TGCAGTGCTAGAGATCCGAGCGGACCAGTGGCTAACAAGCAGTACTTC	CSARDPSGPVANKQYF
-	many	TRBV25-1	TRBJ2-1	TGTGCCAGCAGTCCCCTAGAAGGGGGGGCCTACAATGAGCAGTTCTTC	CASSPLEGGAYNEQFF
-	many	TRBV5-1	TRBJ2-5	TGCGCCAGCAGCCCGATGAGGCAGGGAAGAGGAGAGACCCAGTACTTC	CASSPMRQGRGETQYF
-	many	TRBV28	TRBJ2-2	TGTGCCAGCAGCGATAGTCGCGGGGAGCTGTTTTTT	CASSDSRGELFF
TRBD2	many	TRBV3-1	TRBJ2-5	TGTGCCAGCAGCCGTAGCGGGGGGGCCGGAGAGACCCAGTACTTC	CASSRSGGAGETQYF
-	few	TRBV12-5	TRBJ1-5	TGTGCTAGTGCCCAGGACTCGGGACAGCCCCAGCATTTT	CASAQDSGQPQHF
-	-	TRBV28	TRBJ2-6	TGTGCCAGCAGTTTAACTCAGGGATTTTTTTCGTCTGGGGCCAACGTCCTGACTTTC	CASSLTQGFFSSGANVLTF
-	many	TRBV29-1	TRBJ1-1	TGCAGCGTCACTATATCGAACACTGAAGCTTTCTTT	CSVTISNTEAFF
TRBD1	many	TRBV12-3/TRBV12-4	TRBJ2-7	TGTGCCAGCAGTTCCCGACAGGGCCTTGGGCAGTACTTC	CASSSRQGLGQYF
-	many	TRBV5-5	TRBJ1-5	TGTGCCAGCAGCTTGGTATACCAAAATCAGCCCCAGCATTTT	CASSLVYQNQPQHF
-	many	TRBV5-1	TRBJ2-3	TGCGCCAGCAGAGGCGGGACACCTGCGGGAGATACGCAGTATTTT	CASRGGTPAGDTQYF
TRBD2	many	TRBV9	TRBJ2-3	TGTGCCAGCAGACCTAGACTAGCGGGAAGCACAGATACGCAGTATTTT	CASRPRLAGSTDTQYF
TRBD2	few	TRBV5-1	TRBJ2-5	TGCGCCAGCAGCTTGGGGGGCGCTAGCGGATCCCAAGAGACCCAGTACTTC	CASSLGGASGSQETQYF
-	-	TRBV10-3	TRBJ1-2	TGTGCCATCAGTGAGACGACAGGCCAATACAATGGCTACACCTTC	CAISETTGQYNGYTF
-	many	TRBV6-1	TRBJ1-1	TGTGCCAGCAACCAGGGGAGGGGGTTCACTGAAGCTTTCTTT	CASNQGRGFTEAFF